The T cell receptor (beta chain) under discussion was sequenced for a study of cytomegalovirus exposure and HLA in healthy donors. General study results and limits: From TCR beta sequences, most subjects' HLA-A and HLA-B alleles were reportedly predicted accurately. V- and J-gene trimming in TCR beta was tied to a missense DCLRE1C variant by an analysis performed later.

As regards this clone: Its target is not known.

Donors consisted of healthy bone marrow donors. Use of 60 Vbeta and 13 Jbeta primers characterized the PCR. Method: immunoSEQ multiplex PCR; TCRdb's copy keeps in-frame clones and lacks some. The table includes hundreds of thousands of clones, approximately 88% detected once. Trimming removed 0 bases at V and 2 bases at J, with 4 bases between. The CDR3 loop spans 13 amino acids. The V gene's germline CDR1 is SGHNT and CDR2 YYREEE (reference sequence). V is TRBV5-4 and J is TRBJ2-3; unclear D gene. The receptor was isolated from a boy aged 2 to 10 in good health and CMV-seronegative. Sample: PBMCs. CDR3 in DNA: TGTGCCAGCAGCTTGGCCGTCACAGATACGCAGTATTTT. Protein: CASSLAVTDTQYF.